This T cell receptor (beta chain) was captured in a study of Ad26.COV2.S vaccination and SARS-CoV-2 variants. The CDR3 sequence is 14 residues long. V gave up 3 bases and J gave up 8 bases, with 14 bases separating them. The germline V gene encodes CDR1 KGHSH and CDR2 LQKENI. Data came from immunoSEQ multiplex PCR; TCRdb stores just in-frame clones and leaves some out. The sample includes over 85,000 clones, around three quarters of them seen just once. As for this clone: Antigen unknown.

Broader study findings: The analyses of TCR breadth and depth may have understated the size of total T cell responses. Comparable non-spike TCR breadth was observed in vaccine and placebo recipients. Ad26.COV2.S recipients had broader spike-specific TCRs (P = 0.0014). Spike-specific CD8+ and CD4+ T cell responses reportedly showed substantial breadth after vaccination.

The TCR was taken from a human donor who had recovered from COVID-19. V is TRBV18 and J is TRBJ2-4, with D possibly matching TRBD2 (6 bases). Specimen: peripheral blood, collected after recovery from COVID-19. CDR3 in amino acids: CASSPGGRRDIQYF. The DNA for the CDR3 is TGTGCCAGCTCACCTGGGGGGAGAAGGGACATTCAGTACTTC.